This T cell receptor (beta chain) emerged from a study of shared clonotypes between healthy human individuals. This clone was observed a single time. Its matching antigen is unknown. Study-level results: Non-shared clonotypes had lower generation probabilities than those shared by all four donors.

Naive CD8 cells were CD45RO-negative, positively selected for CCR7, excluding terminally differentiated effector memory CD45RA+ cells. The CDR3 extends over 19 amino acids. The germline V gene encodes CDR1 SGHDN and CDR2 FVKESK. The ends were cut back, 0 bases at V and 0 bases at J, with 15 bases in the middle. Using immunoSEQ multiplex PCR, the repertoire was profiled, and TCRdb retains in-frame clones only, with some absent. The sample shows around 610,000 clones, 95% to 97% of them seen only once. The receptor comes from a woman aged 25 to 45 in good health. The sample consisted of naive CD8+ T cells sorted from blood. V and J are TRBV14 and TRBJ2-6, with D perhaps matching TRBD1 (5 bases). The CDR3 here is CASSQEVGRVFSGANVLTF. CDR3 nucleotide sequence: TGTGCCAGCAGCCAAGAGGTGGGCAGGGTCTTCTCTGGGGCCAACGTCCTGACTTTC.